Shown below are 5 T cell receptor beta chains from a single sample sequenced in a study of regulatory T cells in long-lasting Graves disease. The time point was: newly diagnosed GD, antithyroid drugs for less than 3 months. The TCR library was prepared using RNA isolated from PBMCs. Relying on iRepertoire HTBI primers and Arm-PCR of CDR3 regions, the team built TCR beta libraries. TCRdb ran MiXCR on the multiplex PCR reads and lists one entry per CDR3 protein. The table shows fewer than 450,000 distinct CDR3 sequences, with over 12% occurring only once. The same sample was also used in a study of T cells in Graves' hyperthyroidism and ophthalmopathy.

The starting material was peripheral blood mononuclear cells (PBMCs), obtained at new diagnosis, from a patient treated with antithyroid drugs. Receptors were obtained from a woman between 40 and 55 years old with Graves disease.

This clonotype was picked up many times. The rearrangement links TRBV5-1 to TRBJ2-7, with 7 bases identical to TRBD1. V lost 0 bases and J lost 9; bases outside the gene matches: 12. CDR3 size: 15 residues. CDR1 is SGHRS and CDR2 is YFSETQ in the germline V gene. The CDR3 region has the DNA TGCGCCAGCAGCTTGGAAGCGACAGGGAATCGATGGCAGTACTTC. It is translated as CASSLEATGNRWQYF.

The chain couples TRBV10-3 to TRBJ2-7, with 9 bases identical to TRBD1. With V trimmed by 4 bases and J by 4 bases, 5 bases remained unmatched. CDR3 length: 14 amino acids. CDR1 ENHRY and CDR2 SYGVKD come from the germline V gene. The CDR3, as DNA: TGTGCCATCAGTGGGGGACAGGGAAATTACGAGCAGTACTTC. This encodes CAISGGQGNYEQYF.

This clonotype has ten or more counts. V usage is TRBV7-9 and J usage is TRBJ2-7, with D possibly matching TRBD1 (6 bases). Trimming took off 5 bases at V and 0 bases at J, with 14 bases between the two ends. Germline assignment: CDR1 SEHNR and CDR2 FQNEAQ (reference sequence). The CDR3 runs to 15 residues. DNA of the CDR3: TGTGCCAGCAGCCCCACCCCGGACAGCTCCTACGAGCAGTACTTC. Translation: CASSPTPDSSYEQYF.

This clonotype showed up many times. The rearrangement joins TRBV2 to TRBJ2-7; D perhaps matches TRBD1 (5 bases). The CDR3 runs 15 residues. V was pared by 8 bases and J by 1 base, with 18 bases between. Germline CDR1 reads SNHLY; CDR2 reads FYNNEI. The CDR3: CASEMEQVGSYEQYF. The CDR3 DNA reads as TGTGCCAGCGAGATGGAACAGGTCGGATCCTACGAGCAGTACTTC.

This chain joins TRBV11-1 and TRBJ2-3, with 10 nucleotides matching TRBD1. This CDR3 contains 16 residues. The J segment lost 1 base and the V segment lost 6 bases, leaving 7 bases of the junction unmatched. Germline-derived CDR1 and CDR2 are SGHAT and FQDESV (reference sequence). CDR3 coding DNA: TGTGCCAGCAGTGAAGGGGGGACAGGGGGCACAGATACGCAGTATTTT. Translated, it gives CASSEGGTGGTDTQYF.